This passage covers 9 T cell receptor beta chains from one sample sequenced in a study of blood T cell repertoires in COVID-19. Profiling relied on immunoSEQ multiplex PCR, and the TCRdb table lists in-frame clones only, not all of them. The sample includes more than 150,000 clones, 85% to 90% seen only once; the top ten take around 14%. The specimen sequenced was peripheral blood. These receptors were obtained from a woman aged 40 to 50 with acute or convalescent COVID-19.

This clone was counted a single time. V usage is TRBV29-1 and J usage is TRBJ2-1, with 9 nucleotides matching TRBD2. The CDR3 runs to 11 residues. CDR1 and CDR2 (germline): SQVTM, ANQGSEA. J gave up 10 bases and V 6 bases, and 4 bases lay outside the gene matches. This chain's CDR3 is CSVGTSREQFF. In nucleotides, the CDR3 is TGCAGCGTCGGGACTAGCCGGGAGCAGTTCTTC.

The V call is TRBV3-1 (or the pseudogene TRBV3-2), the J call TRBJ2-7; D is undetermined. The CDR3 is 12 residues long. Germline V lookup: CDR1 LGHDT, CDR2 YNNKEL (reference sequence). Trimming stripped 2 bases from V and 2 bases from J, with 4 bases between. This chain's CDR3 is CASSQSAYEQYF. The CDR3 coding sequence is TGTGCCAGCAGCCAAAGCGCCTACGAGCAGTACTTC.

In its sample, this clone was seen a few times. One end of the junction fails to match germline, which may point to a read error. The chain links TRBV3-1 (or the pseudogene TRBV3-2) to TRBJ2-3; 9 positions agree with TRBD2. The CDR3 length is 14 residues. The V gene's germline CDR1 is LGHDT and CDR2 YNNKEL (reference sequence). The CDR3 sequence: CASSQAGGEDTQYF. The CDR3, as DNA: TGTGCCAGCAGTCAAGCGGGAGGTGAAGATACGCAGTATTTT.

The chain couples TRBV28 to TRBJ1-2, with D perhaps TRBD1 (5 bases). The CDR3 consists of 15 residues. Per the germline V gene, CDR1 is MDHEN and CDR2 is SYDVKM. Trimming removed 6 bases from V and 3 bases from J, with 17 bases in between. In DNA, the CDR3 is TGTGCCAGCAGCACATTGTGGGGGGAGCACTATGGCTACACCTTC. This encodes CASSTLWGEHYGYTF.

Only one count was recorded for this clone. For the CDR3, the DNA is TGTGCCAGCAGCCGGGACAGGGGTTTGATTAATGAAGCTTTCTTT. It is translated as CASSRDRGLINEAFF. V usage is TRBV7-9 and J usage is TRBJ1-1, with TRBD1 matching over 10 bases. The V gene's germline CDR1 is SEHNR and CDR2 FQNEAQ (reference sequence). Germline trimming cut 5 bases from V and 7 bases from J; bases unmatched to any gene: 10. This CDR3 contains 15 residues.

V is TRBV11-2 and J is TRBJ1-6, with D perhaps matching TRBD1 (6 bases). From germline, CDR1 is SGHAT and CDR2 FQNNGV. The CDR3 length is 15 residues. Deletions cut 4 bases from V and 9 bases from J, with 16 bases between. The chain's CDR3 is CASSSLKGVRSPLHF. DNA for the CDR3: TGTGCCAGCAGCTCCCTAAAGGGGGTCCGTTCACCCCTCCACTTT. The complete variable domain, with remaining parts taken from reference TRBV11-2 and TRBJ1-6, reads EAGVAQSPRYKIIEKRQSVAFWCNPISGHATLYWYQQILGQGPKLLIQFQNNGVVDDSQLPKDRFSAERLKGVDSTLKIQPAKLEDSAVYLCASSSLKGVRSPLHFGNGTRLTVT.

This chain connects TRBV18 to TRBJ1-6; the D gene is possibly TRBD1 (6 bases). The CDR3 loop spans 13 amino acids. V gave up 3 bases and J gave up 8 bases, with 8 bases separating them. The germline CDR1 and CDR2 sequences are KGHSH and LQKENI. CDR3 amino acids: CASSPSGDSPLHF. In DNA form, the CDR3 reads TGTGCCAGCTCACCTTCAGGGGATTCACCCCTCCACTTT.

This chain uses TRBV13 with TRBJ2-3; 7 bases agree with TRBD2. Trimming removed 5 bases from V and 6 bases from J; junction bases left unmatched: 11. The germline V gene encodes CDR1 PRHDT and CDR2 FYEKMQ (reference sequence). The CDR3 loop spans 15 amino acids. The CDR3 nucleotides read TGTGCCAGCAGCACCCGGGACTACATTACGGATACGCAGTATTTT. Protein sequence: CASSTRDYITDTQYF.

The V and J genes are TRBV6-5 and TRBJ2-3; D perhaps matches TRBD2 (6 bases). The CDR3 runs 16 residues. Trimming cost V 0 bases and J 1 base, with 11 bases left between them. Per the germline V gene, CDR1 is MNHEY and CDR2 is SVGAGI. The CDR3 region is CASSYSEGPGTDTQYF. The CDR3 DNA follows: TGTGCCAGCAGTTACTCGGAGGGGCCCGGCACAGATACGCAGTATTTT.